What follows describes a single TCR beta chain. Its antigen specificity is not known. No much larger clone is present one base from it, and per-base qualities are unavailable. Trimmed from V: 0 bases; trimmed from J: 0 bases; junction bases lacking a gene match: 5. Taken from the germline V gene, the CDR1 and CDR2 loops are MGHRA and YSYEKL. Inclusive of the bounding cysteine and phenylalanine, the CDR3 is 16 residues long. The CDR3 DNA has 48 bases and is translated from base 1. TCRbeta CDR3 regions were amplified from genomic DNA using the immunoSEQ Assay, a bias-controlled multiplex PCR. Processing in the source paper ran as follows. Within the assay, amplification of reference gene primers was used to estimate how many nucleated cells each sample contained. Sequence reads were collapsed and filtered to measure the absolute abundance of every unique TCRbeta CDR3 rearrangement. For each sample, productive Simpson clonality was calculated as the square root of Simpson's diversity index across productive rearrangements. Here the immuneACCESS table is served through TCRdb, limited to in-frame sequences with V and J called. Missing clones are a known gap in these copies; in checked studies unresolved V genes cover under half, and the rest lacks a known reason. That table furnishes V, J and clone size, whereas the DNA furnished D and trimming. The sample table shows approximately 60,000 clones, and around 80% are seen once. The ten largest clonotypes hold roughly 22% of the sample.

These data originate in a study of blood T cell repertoires in COVID-19 (dated by TCRdb to between 2020 and 2021). Concerning the study at large: Collaborator samples came from the United States, Italy and Spain and covered acute and convalescent phases of COVID-19. Nearly every sample came with metadata listing a de-identified subject ID, COVID-19 status, age in years and sex. Subjects who had been exposed to COVID-19, were actively infected with it, or had recovered from it provided the deeply sampled blood TCRbeta repertoires that made up the dataset. The prospective study material was composed of cDNA or gDNA derived from T cells, B-cell-depleted T cells, or PBMCs. A freely available public database, intended as a resource for researchers studying the immune response to SARS-CoV-2, is where the repertoires were released. The samples were drawn from the first 160 participants of the ongoing ImmuneRACE study and from 1,254 subjects provided by 6 global collaborators. HLA class I and class II types, where available, came from metadata supplied by the sample provider rather than from assay-based typing. Broad study findings and their caveats: The amount of clinical and demographic metadata varied by source and participant and was provided uncurated.

Each collaborating institution followed its own protocols to collect whole blood in K2EDTA tubes. Collaborator samples were shipped for TCRbeta analysis as frozen whole blood, isolated PBMCs, or DNA extracted from either sample type. This clonotype originated in a woman in her fifties or sixties with acute or convalescent COVID-19. Sample: peripheral blood. The V and J segments used are TRBV4-1 and TRBJ2-7, with 7 bases in between that match TRBD1. The nucleotides read TGCGCCAGCAGCCAAGAAACGGACAGGATCTCCTACGAGCAGTACTTC. Translation gives CASSQETDRISYEQYF.